The 2 T cell receptor beta chains reported below all come from one sample, sequenced in a study of shared clonotypes between healthy human individuals. CD45RO negativity and positive selection for CCR7 defined naive CD8 cells, a population that excluded terminally differentiated effector memory CD45RA+ cells. Using immunoSEQ multiplex PCR, the repertoire was profiled, and TCRdb retains in-frame clones only, with some absent. Of over 2,000,000 clones listed, just over 90% are singletons. Sequencing was done on a sample of naive CD8+ T cells from PBMCs. All receptors derive from a young man in good health. Some clones in this sample may be carry-over from other donors' samples.

This clone was seen just once. The chain has TRBV6-4 and TRBJ2-1, with a weak D call TRBD2 (6 bases). Germline V lookup: CDR1 MRHNA, CDR2 SNTAGT. CDR3 length equals 14 residues. V was clipped by 5 bases and J by 4 bases, with 12 bases between them. CDR3 amino acids: CASSQERAYNEQFF. In DNA form, the CDR3 reads TGTGCCAGCAGTCAGGAGCGGGCGTACAATGAGCAGTTCTTC.

This rearrangement joins TRBV27 to TRBJ2-1; 15 bases agree with TRBD2. Trimming at V came to 5 bases and at J to 2 bases, leaving 4 bases not matched to a gene. The CDR3 is made up of 17 amino acids. The V gene's germline CDR1 is MNHEY and CDR2 SMNVEV (reference sequence). The DNA for the CDR3 is TGTGCCAGCAGTACCCGGACTAGCGGGAGGGCCTACAATGAGCAGTTCTTC. Translating it yields CASSTRTSGRAYNEQFF.